A single sample is the source of the 14 T cell receptor beta chains below, sequenced in a study of blood T cell repertoires in COVID-19. TCRdb's copy holds only in-frame clones and misses some; the assay was immunoSEQ multiplex PCR. The table records a few hundred thousand clones, roughly 85% of them present only once. Sequenced: peripheral blood. Source of these receptors: a woman aged 18-30 years with acute or convalescent COVID-19.

The rearrangement uses TRBV5-1 and TRBJ1-5; D gene ambiguous. V was trimmed by 2 bases and J by 0 bases, leaving 9 bases between them. Germline V gene lookup returns CDR1 SGHRS and CDR2 YFSETQ. This CDR3 is 15 amino acids long. The CDR3 DNA is TGCGCCAGCAGCTTTGGGGAGTATAGCAATCAGCCCCAGCATTTT. It is translated as CASSFGEYSNQPQHF.

This clone occurred once. The chain links TRBV15 to TRBJ2-1, with D hard to call. Germline V gene data show CDR1 as LNHNV and CDR2 as YYDKDF (reference sequence). With 2 bases removed from V and 4 bases from J, the gap between germline ends came to 6 bases. The CDR3 covers 13 residues. For the CDR3, the DNA is TGTGCCACCAGCAGACAAATGTACAATGAGCAGTTCTTC. Amino acids: CATSRQMYNEQFF.

The chain links TRBV5-6 to TRBJ2-2, with 9 bases identical to TRBD1. The V and J ends lost 4 bases and 6 bases, in that order; junction bases with no gene match: 4. The V gene's germline CDR1 is SGHDT and CDR2 YYEEEE. This CDR3 contains 14 residues. This chain's CDR3 is CASSGTGISGELFF. The CDR3 bases are TGTGCCAGCAGCGGGACAGGGATCTCCGGGGAGCTGTTTTTT.

The genes are TRBV11-2 and TRBJ2-5; 7 bases are shared with TRBD2. The CDR3 covers 13 residues. After removal of 0 bases from V and 7 bases from J, the junction contained 2 bases not matched to a gene. The germline gives CDR1 SGHAT, CDR2 FQNNGV. This CDR3 is CASSLEPSGTQYF. The DNA for the CDR3 is TGTGCCAGCAGCTTAGAACCTAGCGGGACCCAGTACTTC.

The V call is TRBV14, the J call TRBJ2-2; perhaps TRBD2 as D (7 bases). V lost 3 bases, J lost 5 bases, and 19 bases lay in between. In germline, CDR1 is SGHDN, CDR2 FVKESK. The CDR3 covers 17 residues. CDR3 sequence reads: CASSQEIGGARTGELFF. CDR3 nucleotides: TGTGCCAGCAGCCAGGAAATAGGGGGGGCTCGGACCGGGGAGCTGTTTTTT.

The gene calls are TRBV29-1 and TRBJ1-1, with D uncertain. Between the trimmed V and J ends, which lost 4 bases and 1 base, there was a span of 7 bases. CDR3 length equals 12 residues. The V gene's germline CDR1 is SQVTM and CDR2 ANQGSEA. In DNA, the CDR3 is TGCAGCGTTGCTCACGGGAACACTGAAGCTTTCTTT. Translating it yields CSVAHGNTEAFF.

The CDR3 coding sequence is TGTGCCAGCAGCAAAGGGGGAGTCCCCACAGATACGCAGTATTTT. This sequence encodes CASSKGGVPTDTQYF. The chain has TRBV9 and TRBJ2-3; the D gene is possibly TRBD1 (6 bases). V shed 4 bases and J shed 2 bases, with 14 bases lying between them. There are 15 residues in the CDR3. Germline V gene lookup returns CDR1 SGDLS and CDR2 YYNGEE. Looking up the rest from reference TRBV9 and TRBJ2-3 gives the full variable domain: DSGVTQTPKHLITATGQRVTLRCSPRSGDLSVYWYQQSLDQGLQFLIQYYNGEERAKGNILERFSAQQFPDLHSELNLSSLELGDSALYFCASSKGGVPTDTQYFGPGTRLTVL.

This sequence joins TRBV6-2 or TRBV6-3 and TRBJ2-3; TRBD2 agrees at 9 bases. The length of the CDR3 is 15 residues. The germline gives CDR1 MNHEY, CDR2 SVGEGT. After removal of 5 bases from V and 6 bases from J, the junction contained 9 bases not matched to a gene. For the CDR3, the DNA is TGTGCCAGCAGTCCACTAGAAGCGGGAGGTGATACGCAGTATTTT. Its protein is CASSPLEAGGDTQYF.

CDR3 in DNA: TGTGCCAGCAGTTTATCCGGGTACTCCTACAATGAGCAGTTCTTC. Amino acids: CASSLSGYSYNEQFF. The J gene is TRBJ2-1, the V gene TRBV27; D not certain. With 0 bases removed from V and 0 bases from J, the gap between germline ends came to 6 bases. CDR3 length equals 15 residues. CDR1 is MNHEY, CDR2 SMNVEV, per germline (reference sequence).

The chain is built from TRBV10-2 and TRBJ1-2, with 9 bases lining up with TRBD1. J lost 8 bases, V lost 6 bases, and 7 bases had no gene match. The CDR3 loop spans 13 amino acids. Germline V gene lookup returns CDR1 WSHSY and CDR2 SAAADI. The CDR3: CASRGQGLWGYTF. The CDR3 DNA sequence: TGCGCCAGCAGGGGACAGGGTTTGTGGGGCTACACCTTC.

The genes are TRBV14 and TRBJ2-1; no definite D call. Trimming shortened V by 3 bases and J by 4 bases, and 7 bases separated the two germline ends. Germline CDR1 SGHDN, CDR2 FVKESK. The CDR3 contains 13 residues. CDR3 sequence (DNA): TGTGCCAGCAGCCACAGACTTTACAATGAGCAGTTCTTC. Translating gives CASSHRLYNEQFF.

This clone was observed a handful of times. The rearrangement uses TRBV6-5 and TRBJ2-7, with D possibly being TRBD2 (6 bases). The CDR3 has 14 residues. CDR1 MNHEY and CDR2 SVGAGI come from the germline V gene. Trimming shortened V by 6 bases and J by 0 bases, and 12 bases separated the two germline ends. In nucleotides, the CDR3 is TGTGCCAGCAGCGGGACTCTGAACTCCTACGAGCAGTACTTC. Translated: CASSGTLNSYEQYF.

The V gene is TRBV28, the J gene TRBJ2-7; weak D call: TRBD1 (5 bases). With 10 bases removed from V and 5 bases from J, the gap between germline ends came to 12 bases. There are 11 residues in the CDR3. The germline gives CDR1 MDHEN, CDR2 SYDVKM. CDR3 sequence reads: CATGDSHEQYF. The DNA of the CDR3 is TGTGCCACCGGAGACAGCCACGAGCAGTACTTC. Drawing the rest from reference TRBV28 and TRBJ2-7, the complete variable domain is DVKVTQSSRYLVKRTGEKVFLECVQDMDHENMFWYRQDPGLGLRLIYFSYDVKMKEKGDIPEGYSVSREKKERFSLILESASTNQTSMYLCATGDSHEQYFGPGTRLTVT.

The chain joins TRBV28 to TRBJ2-3; 7 bases are a match to TRBD1. Germline lookup yields CDR1 MDHEN and CDR2 SYDVKM. The CDR3 length is 14 residues. V was clipped by 4 bases and J by 6 bases; unmatched bases: 7. The CDR3 DNA follows: TGTGCCAGCAGTTCACCGGGACAGCTCGATACGCAGTATTTT. This codes for CASSSPGQLDTQYF.